This paragraph reports one T cell receptor (beta chain). The source of the sample is a study of shared clonotypes between healthy human individuals. Terminally differentiated effector memory CD45RA+ cells were left out of the naive CD8 fraction, which was CD45RO-negative and positively selected for CCR7. HIV-negative, healthy adults without recent acute infections or vaccinations were the donors. Only in-frame clones appear in the TCRdb table, and some are missing; sequencing was by immunoSEQ multiplex PCR. This sample yields around 2,100,000 clones, of which just under 95% are seen a single time; approximately 1% belongs to the top ten. Germline CDR1 is MGHRA and CDR2 is YSYEKL. Trimming removed 5 bases at V and 4 bases at J, with 18 bases between. The CDR3 is 15 amino acids.

This TCR came from a man between 18 and 35 years old in good health. The sequenced sample was naive CD8+ T cells sorted from blood. The chain is built from TRBV4-1 and TRBJ2-7, with D possibly being TRBD1 (6 bases). The DNA of the CDR3 is TGCGCCAGCAGCGAGAGGGGGATTGGTATGTACGAGCAGTACTTC. This encodes CASSERGIGMYEQYF.